A selection of T cell receptor beta chains follows, all from one sample in a study of blood T cell repertoires in COVID-19. TCRdb's copy holds only in-frame clones and misses some; the assay was immunoSEQ multiplex PCR. The data contain some 140,000 clones, around 86% of them singletons. The specimen sequenced was peripheral blood. The source is a man aged 50 to 59 with active COVID-19. CDR3s include the opening cysteine and the closing phenylalanine or tryptophan. The order of the fields is J gene, D gene, V gene, clone size, CDR3 protein, CDR3 DNA. D genes are given only for firm matches. Size is stated for part of the rows, as once, few or many counts, or as a class when the clone is expanded.

J gene: TRBJ2-1
D gene: -
V gene: TRBV4-1
clone size: -
CDR3 protein: CASSPQASSYNEQFF
CDR3 DNA: TGCGCCAGCAGCCCTCAGGCCTCCTCCTACAATGAGCAGTTCTTC

J gene: TRBJ1-2
D gene: -
V gene: TRBV6-6
clone size: -
CDR3 protein: CASTGLSSYGYTF
CDR3 DNA: TGTGCCAGCACGGGACTGTCATCTTATGGCTACACCTTC

J gene: TRBJ2-1
D gene: TRBD2
V gene: TRBV11-2
clone size: -
CDR3 protein: CASSFGGSHNEQFF
CDR3 DNA: TGTGCCAGCAGCTTCGGCGGGAGTCACAATGAGCAGTTCTTC

J gene: TRBJ1-2
D gene: -
V gene: TRBV7-9
clone size: -
CDR3 protein: CASSLGSQDYGYTF
CDR3 DNA: TGTGCCAGCAGCTTAGGATCCCAGGACTATGGCTACACCTTC

J gene: TRBJ2-7
D gene: -
V gene: TRBV6-2/TRBV6-3
clone size: -
CDR3 protein: CASSPLYEQYF
CDR3 DNA: TGTGCCAGCAGTCCCCTATACGAGCAGTACTTC

J gene: TRBJ2-7
D gene: -
V gene: TRBV5-5
clone size: -
CDR3 protein: CASSPSVNSYEQYF
CDR3 DNA: TGTGCCAGCAGCCCTTCGGTCAATTCCTACGAGCAGTACTTC

J gene: TRBJ1-1
D gene: -
V gene: TRBV18
clone size: -
CDR3 protein: CASSRSHQGNTEAFF
CDR3 DNA: TGTGCCAGCTCACGGTCCCATCAGGGGAACACTGAAGCTTTCTTT

J gene: TRBJ2-7
D gene: -
V gene: TRBV7-6
clone size: -
CDR3 protein: CASSPDRTSYEQYF
CDR3 DNA: TGTGCCAGCAGCCCCGACAGGACCTCCTACGAGCAGTACTTC

J gene: TRBJ2-3
D gene: TRBD2
V gene: TRBV5-6
clone size: once
CDR3 protein: CASSLGPAGGRWSQYF
CDR3 DNA: TGTGCCAGCAGCTTGGGTCCAGCGGGGGGGCGGTGGTCGCAGTATTTT

J gene: TRBJ2-2
D gene: -
V gene: TRBV6-5
clone size: -
CDR3 protein: CASTRGRAGELFF
CDR3 DNA: TGTGCCAGCACCAGGGGACGGGCCGGGGAGCTGTTTTTT

J gene: TRBJ1-2
D gene: -
V gene: TRBV7-2
clone size: once
CDR3 protein: CASSLAGRGGGYTF
CDR3 DNA: TGTGCCAGCAGCTTAGCTGGCCGGGGGGGTGGCTACACCTTC

J gene: TRBJ1-4
D gene: -
V gene: TRBV7-9
clone size: -
CDR3 protein: CASSPARGEKLFF
CDR3 DNA: TGTGCCAGCAGCCCAGCACGGGGGGAAAAACTGTTTTTT

J gene: TRBJ1-1
D gene: TRBD1
V gene: TRBV7-2
clone size: -
CDR3 protein: CASSRLRTGKTMNTEAFF
CDR3 DNA: TGTGCCAGCAGCCGCCTAAGGACAGGGAAGACCATGAACACTGAAGCTTTCTTT

J gene: TRBJ2-5
D gene: -
V gene: TRBV9
clone size: -
CDR3 protein: CASSPMTGTQYF
CDR3 DNA: TGTGCCAGCAGCCCAATGACTGGGACCCAGTACTTC

J gene: TRBJ2-7
D gene: TRBD2
V gene: TRBV27
clone size: -
CDR3 protein: CASSRLAGSGEQYF
CDR3 DNA: TGTGCCAGCAGTCGCCTAGCGGGGTCGGGGGAGCAGTACTTC

J gene: TRBJ2-1
D gene: -
V gene: TRBV6-5
clone size: -
CDR3 protein: CASSYSPDSPSKQFF
CDR3 DNA: TGTGCCAGCAGTTACTCGCCGGACAGTCCTTCAAAGCAGTTCTTC

J gene: TRBJ2-3
D gene: -
V gene: TRBV5-4
clone size: -
CDR3 protein: CASSFEGAQYF
CDR3 DNA: TGTGCCAGCAGCTTTGAGGGGGCGCAGTATTTT

J gene: TRBJ1-6
D gene: -
V gene: TRBV5-6
clone size: once
CDR3 protein: CASSLAGQSYNSPLHF
CDR3 DNA: TGTGCCAGCAGCTTGGCAGGGCAGTCCTATAATTCACCCCTCCACTTT

J gene: TRBJ1-6
D gene: -
V gene: TRBV3-1/TRBV3-2
clone size: -
CDR3 protein: CASSQGIGVWAYNSPLHF
CDR3 DNA: TGTGCCAGCAGCCAGGGGATAGGGGTGTGGGCTTATAATTCACCCCTCCACTTT

J gene: TRBJ1-5
D gene: -
V gene: TRBV6-5
clone size: -
CDR3 protein: CASRLRYQPQHF
CDR3 DNA: TGTGCCAGCAGACTCCGATATCAGCCCCAGCATTTT

J gene: TRBJ2-3
D gene: TRBD1
V gene: TRBV4-3
clone size: -
CDR3 protein: CASSQDNPTGAWADTQYF
CDR3 DNA: TGCGCCAGCAGCCAAGATAATCCGACAGGGGCCTGGGCAGATACGCAGTATTTT

J gene: TRBJ2-2
D gene: -
V gene: TRBV3-1/TRBV3-2
clone size: -
CDR3 protein: CASSPSPGELFF
CDR3 DNA: TGTGCCAGCAGCCCGAGCCCCGGGGAGCTGTTTTTT

J gene: TRBJ2-5
D gene: -
V gene: TRBV23-1
clone size: -
CDR3 protein: CASMRRKETQYF
CDR3 DNA: TGCGCCAGCATGAGGCGAAAAGAGACCCAGTACTTC

J gene: TRBJ1-5
D gene: TRBD1
V gene: TRBV10-3
clone size: few
CDR3 protein: CAISERTGGEGQPQHF
CDR3 DNA: TGTGCCATCAGTGAAAGGACAGGGGGAGAGGGTCAGCCCCAGCATTTT

J gene: TRBJ1-1
D gene: -
V gene: TRBV10-3
clone size: -
CDR3 protein: CASGTVERPEAFF
CDR3 DNA: TGTGCCAGCGGGACGGTAGAAAGACCTGAAGCTTTCTTT

J gene: TRBJ1-1
D gene: TRBD1
V gene: TRBV10-3
clone size: -
CDR3 protein: CAISESGQGEMNTEAFF
CDR3 DNA: TGTGCCATCAGTGAGTCGGGACAGGGGGAAATGAACACTGAAGCTTTCTTT

J gene: TRBJ1-1
D gene: -
V gene: TRBV7-2
clone size: -
CDR3 protein: CASSSKEGTEAFF
CDR3 DNA: TGTGCCAGCAGCTCAAAGGAGGGTACTGAAGCTTTCTTT

J gene: TRBJ2-5
D gene: -
V gene: TRBV2
clone size: -
CDR3 protein: CASRPRLLARGGDRETQYF
CDR3 DNA: TGTGCCAGCAGGCCACGACTGCTGGCGAGGGGGGGCGACCGGGAGACCCAGTACTTC

J gene: TRBJ2-3
D gene: TRBD2
V gene: TRBV9
clone size: -
CDR3 protein: CASSVATSGTDTQYF
CDR3 DNA: TGTGCCAGCAGCGTAGCTACTAGCGGCACAGATACGCAGTATTTT

J gene: TRBJ2-5
D gene: -
V gene: TRBV4-1
clone size: -
CDR3 protein: CASSNRPLVRGSEETQYF
CDR3 DNA: TGCGCCAGCAGCAACCGCCCGCTGGTGAGAGGCTCGGAGGAGACCCAGTACTTC

J gene: TRBJ2-1
D gene: TRBD2
V gene: TRBV7-9
clone size: -
CDR3 protein: CASLRGASGVNEQFF
CDR3 DNA: TGTGCCAGCCTACGAGGGGCTAGCGGGGTTAATGAGCAGTTCTTC

J gene: TRBJ1-3
D gene: -
V gene: TRBV30
clone size: -
CDR3 protein: CAWSRGRWAAGGNTIYF
CDR3 DNA: TGTGCCTGGAGTCGAGGACGATGGGCCGCGGGGGGAAACACCATATATTTT

J gene: TRBJ2-3
D gene: TRBD1
V gene: TRBV27
clone size: -
CDR3 protein: CASSFLDRGRTDTQYF
CDR3 DNA: TGTGCCAGCAGTTTCCTGGACAGGGGGAGAACAGATACGCAGTATTTT

J gene: TRBJ1-2
D gene: -
V gene: TRBV4-1
clone size: -
CDR3 protein: CASSQVGRRRTDRGYTF
CDR3 DNA: TGCGCCAGCAGCCAAGTCGGGAGGCGTCGGACAGATCGTGGCTACACCTTC

J gene: TRBJ2-4
D gene: TRBD1
V gene: TRBV3-1/TRBV3-2
clone size: -
CDR3 protein: CASSQGTGVVGIQYF
CDR3 DNA: TGTGCCAGCAGCCAAGGGACAGGGGTTGTAGGCATTCAGTACTTC

J gene: TRBJ2-2
D gene: TRBD1
V gene: TRBV4-1
clone size: -
CDR3 protein: CASSQPQGSGELFF
CDR3 DNA: TGCGCCAGCAGCCAGCCACAGGGGTCCGGGGAGCTGTTTTTT

J gene: TRBJ2-1
D gene: -
V gene: TRBV6-5
clone size: -
CDR3 protein: CASSYKAVSYNEQFF
CDR3 DNA: TGTGCCAGCAGTTACAAGGCGGTTTCCTACAATGAGCAGTTCTTC

J gene: TRBJ2-3
D gene: -
V gene: TRBV19
clone size: -
CDR3 protein: CASSITIGARNTQYF
CDR3 DNA: TGTGCCAGTAGTATAACCATTGGTGCTAGAAATACGCAGTATTTT

J gene: TRBJ2-1
D gene: TRBD2
V gene: TRBV15
clone size: -
CDR3 protein: CATRITPGGYNEQFF
CDR3 DNA: TGTGCCACCAGGATCACCCCGGGGGGGTACAATGAGCAGTTCTTC

J gene: TRBJ2-7
D gene: -
V gene: TRBV2
clone size: few
CDR3 protein: CASRTAPAGQYF
CDR3 DNA: TGTGCCAGCAGAACGGCCCCGGCGGGGCAGTACTTC

J gene: TRBJ2-5
D gene: TRBD2
V gene: TRBV15
clone size: -
CDR3 protein: CATTGLAGGETQYF
CDR3 DNA: TGTGCCACTACCGGACTAGCGGGGGGTGAGACCCAGTACTTC

J gene: TRBJ2-7
D gene: TRBD1
V gene: TRBV6-2/TRBV6-3
clone size: -
CDR3 protein: CASSKTGTGGVFEQYF
CDR3 DNA: TGTGCCAGCAGTAAAACCGGGACAGGGGGAGTATTCGAGCAGTACTTC

J gene: TRBJ1-2
D gene: TRBD1
V gene: TRBV6-5
clone size: -
CDR3 protein: CASSYRQGAGGYTF
CDR3 DNA: TGTGCCAGCAGTTACCGGCAGGGGGCGGGTGGCTACACCTTC

J gene: TRBJ2-5
D gene: -
V gene: TRBV5-1
clone size: once
CDR3 protein: CASSPPDGTWETQYF
CDR3 DNA: TGCGCCAGCAGCCCCCCTGACGGGACATGGGAGACCCAGTACTTC

J gene: TRBJ1-2
D gene: -
V gene: TRBV4-1
clone size: -
CDR3 protein: CASSQVGRGSNYGYTF
CDR3 DNA: TGCGCCAGCAGCCAAGTGGGGAGGGGGTCTAACTATGGCTACACCTTC

J gene: TRBJ1-2
D gene: TRBD1
V gene: TRBV24-1
clone size: -
CDR3 protein: CATSRDSNYGYTF
CDR3 DNA: TGTGCCACCAGTCGGGACAGTAACTATGGCTACACCTTC

J gene: TRBJ2-3
D gene: -
V gene: TRBV7-2
clone size: -
CDR3 protein: CASSLRPGDTQYF
CDR3 DNA: TGTGCCAGCAGCTTGCGCCCAGGAGATACGCAGTATTTT

J gene: TRBJ2-7
D gene: TRBD2
V gene: TRBV30
clone size: -
CDR3 protein: CAWTGLADSYEQYF
CDR3 DNA: TGTGCCTGGACTGGGCTAGCGGATTCCTACGAGCAGTACTTC

J gene: TRBJ1-5
D gene: -
V gene: TRBV19
clone size: -
CDR3 protein: CASSIDGARQPQHF
CDR3 DNA: TGTGCCAGTAGTATAGATGGGGCGCGGCAGCCCCAGCATTTT

J gene: TRBJ1-3
D gene: -
V gene: TRBV18
clone size: -
CDR3 protein: CASSPRGEGGNTIYF
CDR3 DNA: TGTGCCAGCTCACCCCGCGGTGAAGGTGGAAACACCATATATTTT

J gene: TRBJ1-3
D gene: -
V gene: TRBV6-6
clone size: -
CDR3 protein: CASTRRATIYF
CDR3 DNA: TGTGCCAGCACCCGAAGAGCCACCATATATTTT

J gene: TRBJ2-7
D gene: TRBD2
V gene: TRBV6-6
clone size: -
CDR3 protein: CASSRLATSYEQYF
CDR3 DNA: TGTGCCAGCAGCCGACTAGCTACCTCCTACGAGCAGTACTTC

J gene: TRBJ2-5
D gene: TRBD2
V gene: TRBV5-1
clone size: -
CDR3 protein: CASSLRSGEGAQYF
CDR3 DNA: TGCGCCAGCAGCTTACGTTCCGGGGAGGGAGCCCAGTACTTC

J gene: TRBJ2-3
D gene: -
V gene: TRBV19
clone size: once
CDR3 protein: CASSWAGETDTQYF
CDR3 DNA: TGTGCCAGTAGTTGGGCAGGTGAAACAGATACGCAGTATTTT

J gene: TRBJ2-4
D gene: TRBD2
V gene: TRBV7-8
clone size: -
CDR3 protein: CASSLGLLLAGLAKNIQYF
CDR3 DNA: TGTGCCAGCAGCTTAGGCCTCCTACTAGCGGGGTTAGCCAAAAACATTCAGTACTTC